The entry below describes one T cell receptor beta chain. This CDR3 contains 14 residues. Trimming cost V 6 bases and J 4 bases; bases outside gene matches: 5. Per the germline V gene, CDR1 is WSHSY and CDR2 is SAAADI. The data are from a study of blood T cell repertoires in COVID-19. Only in-frame clones appear in the TCRdb table, and some are missing; sequencing was by immunoSEQ multiplex PCR. The table lists hundreds of thousands of clones, 80% to 90% of them singletons. The clonotype originates from a man between 25 and 39 years old who had recovered from COVID-19. Sample: PBMCs or T cells enriched from blood (not recorded which). The V and J genes are TRBV10-2 and TRBJ2-3, with TRBD2 matching over 9 bases. The CDR3 reads CASRIAGEADTQYF. For the CDR3, the DNA is TGCGCCAGCAGAATAGCGGGAGAGGCAGATACGCAGTATTTT.